This entry features one T cell receptor beta chain sequence. Its specificity is unknown. The sample comes from a study of T cell responses to AZD1222 COVID-19 vaccine. Study as a whole: The analysis combined second doses at about 4 or about 12 weeks.

Study observations and caveats: An increase in Spike-specific TCR breadth and depth was observed after two AZD1222 doses.

Generated by immunoSEQ multiplex PCR, the TCRdb table keeps only in-frame clones and is missing some. The sample yields 130,000 to 150,000 clones, about nine tenths seen once. The CDR3 contains 13 residues. Looked up from germline, CDR1 is LNHDA and CDR2 is SQIVND (reference sequence). The germline V and J ends were trimmed by 6 bases and 6 bases, with 12 bases remaining between them. V usage is TRBV19 and J usage is TRBJ1-5, with D perhaps TRBD1 (6 bases). The source of this sequence is an adult in good health. This specimen was peripheral blood, taken on day 0 of AZD1222 vaccination. The CDR3 region is CASSRGIPQPQHF. In DNA form, the CDR3 reads TGTGCCAGTAGCAGGGGAATTCCTCAGCCCCAGCATTTT.